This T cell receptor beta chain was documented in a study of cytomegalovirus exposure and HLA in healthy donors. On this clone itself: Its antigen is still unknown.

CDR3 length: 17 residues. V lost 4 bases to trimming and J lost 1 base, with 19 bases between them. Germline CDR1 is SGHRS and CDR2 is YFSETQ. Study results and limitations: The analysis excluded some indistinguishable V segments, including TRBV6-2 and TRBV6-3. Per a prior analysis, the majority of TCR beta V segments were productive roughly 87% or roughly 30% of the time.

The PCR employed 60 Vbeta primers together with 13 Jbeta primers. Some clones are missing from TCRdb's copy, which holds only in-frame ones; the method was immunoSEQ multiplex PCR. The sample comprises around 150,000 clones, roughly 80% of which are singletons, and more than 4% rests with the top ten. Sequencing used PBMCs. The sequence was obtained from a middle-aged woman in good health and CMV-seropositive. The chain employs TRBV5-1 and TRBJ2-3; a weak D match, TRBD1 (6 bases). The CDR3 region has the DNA TGCGCCAGCAGCCCGACCGGGGCAGGGGTGGGCACAGATACGCAGTATTTT. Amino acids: CASSPTGAGVGTDTQYF. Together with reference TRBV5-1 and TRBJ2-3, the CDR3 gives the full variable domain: KAGVTQTPRYLIKTRGQQVTLSCSPISGHRSVSWYQQTPGQGLQFLFEYFSETQRNKGNFPGRFSGRQFSNSRSEMNVSTLELGDSALYLCASSPTGAGVGTDTQYFGPGTRLTVL.